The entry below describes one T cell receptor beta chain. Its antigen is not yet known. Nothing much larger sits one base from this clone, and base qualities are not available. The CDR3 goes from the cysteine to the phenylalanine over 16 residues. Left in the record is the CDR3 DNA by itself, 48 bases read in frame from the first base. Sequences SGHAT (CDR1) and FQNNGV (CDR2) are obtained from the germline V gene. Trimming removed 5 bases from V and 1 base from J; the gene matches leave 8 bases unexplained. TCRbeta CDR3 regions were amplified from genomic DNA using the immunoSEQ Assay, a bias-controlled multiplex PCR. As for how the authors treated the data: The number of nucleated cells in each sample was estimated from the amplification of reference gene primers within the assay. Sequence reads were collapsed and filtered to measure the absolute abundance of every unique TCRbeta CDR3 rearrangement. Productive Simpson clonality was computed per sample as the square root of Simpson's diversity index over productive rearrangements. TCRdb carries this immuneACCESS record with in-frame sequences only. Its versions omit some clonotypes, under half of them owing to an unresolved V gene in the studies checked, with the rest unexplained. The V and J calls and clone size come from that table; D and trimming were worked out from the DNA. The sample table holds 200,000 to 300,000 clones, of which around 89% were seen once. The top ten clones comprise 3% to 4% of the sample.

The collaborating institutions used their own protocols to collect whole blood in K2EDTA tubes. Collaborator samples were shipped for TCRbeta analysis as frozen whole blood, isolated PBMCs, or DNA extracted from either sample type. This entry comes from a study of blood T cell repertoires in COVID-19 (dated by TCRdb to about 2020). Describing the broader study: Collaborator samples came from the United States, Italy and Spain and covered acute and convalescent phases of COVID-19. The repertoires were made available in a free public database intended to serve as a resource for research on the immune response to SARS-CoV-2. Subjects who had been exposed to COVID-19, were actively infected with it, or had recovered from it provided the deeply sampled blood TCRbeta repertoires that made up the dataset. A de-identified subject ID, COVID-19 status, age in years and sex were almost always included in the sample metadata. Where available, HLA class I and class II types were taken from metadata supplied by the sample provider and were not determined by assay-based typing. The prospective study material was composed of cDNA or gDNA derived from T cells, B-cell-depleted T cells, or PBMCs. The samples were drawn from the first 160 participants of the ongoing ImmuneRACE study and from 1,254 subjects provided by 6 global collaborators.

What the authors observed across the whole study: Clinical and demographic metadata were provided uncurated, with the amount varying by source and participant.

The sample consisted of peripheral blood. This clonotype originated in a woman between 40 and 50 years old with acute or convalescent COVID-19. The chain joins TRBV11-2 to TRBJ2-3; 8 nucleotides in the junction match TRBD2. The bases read TGTGCCAGCAGCCTATCCGGGGGGGCGGGCACAGATACGCAGTATTTT. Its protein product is CASSLSGGAGTDTQYF.